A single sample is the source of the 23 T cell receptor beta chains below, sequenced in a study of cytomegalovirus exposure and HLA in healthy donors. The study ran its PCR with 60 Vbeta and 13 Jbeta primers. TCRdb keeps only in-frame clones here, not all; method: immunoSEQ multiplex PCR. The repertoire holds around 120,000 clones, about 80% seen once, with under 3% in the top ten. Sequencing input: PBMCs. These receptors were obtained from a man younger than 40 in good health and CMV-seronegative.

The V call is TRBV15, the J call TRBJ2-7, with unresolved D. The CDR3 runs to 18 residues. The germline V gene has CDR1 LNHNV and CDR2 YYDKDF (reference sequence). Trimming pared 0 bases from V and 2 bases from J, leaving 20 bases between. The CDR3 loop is CATSRDRGLGGTPYEQYF. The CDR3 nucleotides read TGTGCCACCAGCAGAGATCGCGGTCTCGGCGGAACCCCCTACGAGCAGTACTTC.

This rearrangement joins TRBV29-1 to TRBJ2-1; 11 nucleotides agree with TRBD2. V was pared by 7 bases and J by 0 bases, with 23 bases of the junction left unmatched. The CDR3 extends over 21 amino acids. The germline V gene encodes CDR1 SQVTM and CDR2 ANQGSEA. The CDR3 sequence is CSAQPYPPGLAELHSYNEQFF. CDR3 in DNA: TGCAGCGCTCAACCTTATCCCCCGGGACTAGCGGAACTTCACTCCTACAATGAGCAGTTCTTC.

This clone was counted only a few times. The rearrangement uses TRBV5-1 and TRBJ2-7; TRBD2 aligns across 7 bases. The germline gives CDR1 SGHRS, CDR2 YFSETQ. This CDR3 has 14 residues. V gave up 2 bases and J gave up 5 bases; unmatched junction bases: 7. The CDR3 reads CASSLGLAVDEQYF. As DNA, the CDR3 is TGCGCCAGCAGCTTAGGGCTAGCGGTCGACGAGCAGTACTTC.

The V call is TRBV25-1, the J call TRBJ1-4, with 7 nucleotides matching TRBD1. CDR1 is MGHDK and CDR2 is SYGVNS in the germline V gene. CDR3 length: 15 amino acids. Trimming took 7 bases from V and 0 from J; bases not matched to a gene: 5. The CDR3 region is CASTEGAATNEKLFF. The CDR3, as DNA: TGTGCCAGCACGGAGGGGGCTGCAACTAATGAAAAACTGTTTTTT.

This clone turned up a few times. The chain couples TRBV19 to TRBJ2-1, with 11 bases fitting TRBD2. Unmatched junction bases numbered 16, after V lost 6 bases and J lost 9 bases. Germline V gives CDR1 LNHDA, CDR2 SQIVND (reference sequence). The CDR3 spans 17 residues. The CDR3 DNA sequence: TGTGCCAGTAGCCCCGGTCTAGCGGGAGGCCTGTATATTGAGCAGTTCTTC. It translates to CASSPGLAGGLYIEQFF.

CDR3 sequence: CASSTRDRGKNTGELFF. The CDR3 bases are TGTGCCAGCAGTACCCGGGACAGGGGGAAGAACACCGGGGAGCTGTTTTTT. This chain connects TRBV28 to TRBJ2-2, with 11 bases that match TRBD1. The junction had 6 bases not matched to a gene; V was cut back by 5 bases and J by 1 base. Germline V gene lookup returns CDR1 MDHEN and CDR2 SYDVKM. This CDR3 has 17 residues.

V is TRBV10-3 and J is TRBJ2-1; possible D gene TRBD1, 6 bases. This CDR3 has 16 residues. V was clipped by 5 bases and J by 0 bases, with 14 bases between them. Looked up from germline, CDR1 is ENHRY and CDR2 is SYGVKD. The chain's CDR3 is CAISPGDTSSYNEQFF. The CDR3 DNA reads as TGTGCCATCAGTCCAGGGGACACAAGCTCCTACAATGAGCAGTTCTTC.

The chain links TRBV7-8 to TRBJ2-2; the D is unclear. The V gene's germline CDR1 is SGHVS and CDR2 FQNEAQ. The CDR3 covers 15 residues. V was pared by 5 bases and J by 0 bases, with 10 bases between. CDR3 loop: CASSPRLANTGELFF. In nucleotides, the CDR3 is TGTGCCAGCAGCCCGCGCCTTGCGAACACCGGGGAGCTGTTTTTT.

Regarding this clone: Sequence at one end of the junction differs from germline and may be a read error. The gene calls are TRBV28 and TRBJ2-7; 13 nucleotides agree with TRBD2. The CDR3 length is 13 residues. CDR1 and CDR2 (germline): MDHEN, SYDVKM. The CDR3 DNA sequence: TGTGCCAGCAGGTATCGGACTAGCGGGAGAATGGACTTC. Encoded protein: CASRYRTSGRMDF.

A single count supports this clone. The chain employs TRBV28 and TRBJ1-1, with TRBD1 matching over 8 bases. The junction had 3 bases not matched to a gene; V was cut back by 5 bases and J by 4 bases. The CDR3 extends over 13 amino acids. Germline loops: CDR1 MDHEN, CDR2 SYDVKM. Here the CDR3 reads CASSPGQGTEAFF. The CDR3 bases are TGTGCCAGCAGTCCAGGACAGGGCACTGAAGCTTTCTTT. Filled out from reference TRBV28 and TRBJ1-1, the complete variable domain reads DVKVTQSSRYLVKRTGEKVFLECVQDMDHENMFWYRQDPGLGLRLIYFSYDVKMKEKGDIPEGYSVSREKKERFSLILESASTNQTSMYLCASSPGQGTEAFFGQGTRLTVV.

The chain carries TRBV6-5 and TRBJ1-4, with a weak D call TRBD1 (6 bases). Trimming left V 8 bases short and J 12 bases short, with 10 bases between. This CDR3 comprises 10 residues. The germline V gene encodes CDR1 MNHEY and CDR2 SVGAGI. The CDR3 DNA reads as TGTGCCAGCGGGGGCATGGAACTGTTTTTT. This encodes CASGGMELFF.

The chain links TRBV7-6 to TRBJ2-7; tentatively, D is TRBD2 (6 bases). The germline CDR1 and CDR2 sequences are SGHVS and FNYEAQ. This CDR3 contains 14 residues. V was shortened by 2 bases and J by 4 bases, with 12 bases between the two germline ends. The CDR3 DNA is TGTGCCAGCAGCTTAATCTATCGGGGGTACGAGCAGTACTTC. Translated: CASSLIYRGYEQYF.

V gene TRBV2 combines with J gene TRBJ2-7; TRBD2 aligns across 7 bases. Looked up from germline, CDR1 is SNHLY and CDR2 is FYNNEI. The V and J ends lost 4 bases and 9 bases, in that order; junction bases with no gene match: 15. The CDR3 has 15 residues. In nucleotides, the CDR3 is TGTGCCAGCAGTGGATTGGGGCTAGCGGATTCGGGGCAGTACTTC. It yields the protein CASSGLGLADSGQYF.

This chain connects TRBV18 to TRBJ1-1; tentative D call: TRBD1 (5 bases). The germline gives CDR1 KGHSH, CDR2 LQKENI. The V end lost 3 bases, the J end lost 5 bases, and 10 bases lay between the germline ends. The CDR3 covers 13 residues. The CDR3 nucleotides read TGTGCCAGCTCACCGGGAGGGGTTACTGAAGCTTTCTTT. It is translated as CASSPGGVTEAFF. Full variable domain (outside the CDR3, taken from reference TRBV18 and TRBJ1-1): NAGVMQNPRHLVRRRGQEARLRCSPMKGHSHVYWYRQLPEEGLKFMVYLQKENIIDESGMPKERFSAEFPKEGPSILRIQQVVRGDSAAYFCASSPGGVTEAFFGQGTRLTVV.

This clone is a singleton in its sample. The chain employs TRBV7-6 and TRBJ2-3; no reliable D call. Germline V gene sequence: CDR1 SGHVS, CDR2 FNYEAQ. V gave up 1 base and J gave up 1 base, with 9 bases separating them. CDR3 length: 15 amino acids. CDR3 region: CASSLGASGTDTQYF. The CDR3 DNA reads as TGTGCCAGCAGCTTAGGGGCGAGTGGCACAGATACGCAGTATTTT.

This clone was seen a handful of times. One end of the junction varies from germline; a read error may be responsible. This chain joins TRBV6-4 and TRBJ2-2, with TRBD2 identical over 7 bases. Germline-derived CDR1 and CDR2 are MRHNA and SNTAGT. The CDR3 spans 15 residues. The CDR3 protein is CASSDSSGNSGELFF. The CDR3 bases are TGTGCCAGCAGTGACTCCAGCGGGAACTCCGGGGAGCTGTTTTTT.

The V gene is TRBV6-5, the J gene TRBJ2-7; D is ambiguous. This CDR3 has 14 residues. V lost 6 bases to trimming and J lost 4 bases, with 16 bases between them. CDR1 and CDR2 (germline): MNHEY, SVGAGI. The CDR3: CASSASVLRYEQYF. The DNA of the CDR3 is TGTGCCAGCAGCGCCTCGGTTCTACGTTACGAGCAGTACTTC.

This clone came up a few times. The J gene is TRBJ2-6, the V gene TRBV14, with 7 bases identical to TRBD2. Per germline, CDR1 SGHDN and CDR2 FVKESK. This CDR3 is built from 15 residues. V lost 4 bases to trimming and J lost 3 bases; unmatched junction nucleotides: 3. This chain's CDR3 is CASSLWGGGANVLTF. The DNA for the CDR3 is TGTGCCAGCAGCCTATGGGGGGGTGGGGCCAACGTCCTGACTTTC.

The CDR3 here is CSVGTGELFF. In DNA form, the CDR3 reads TGCAGCGTCGGGACCGGGGAGCTGTTTTTT. The chain uses TRBV29-1 and TRBJ2-2; D remains ambiguous. Germline V lookup: CDR1 SQVTM, CDR2 ANQGSEA. The CDR3 extends over 10 amino acids. Trimming took off 6 bases at V and 5 bases at J, with 4 bases between the two ends.

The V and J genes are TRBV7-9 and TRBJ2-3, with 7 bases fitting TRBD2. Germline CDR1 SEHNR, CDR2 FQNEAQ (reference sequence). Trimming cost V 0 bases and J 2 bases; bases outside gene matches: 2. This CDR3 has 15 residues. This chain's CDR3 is CASSLAGGNTDTQYF. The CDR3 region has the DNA TGTGCCAGCAGCTTAGCGGGAGGGAACACAGATACGCAGTATTTT.

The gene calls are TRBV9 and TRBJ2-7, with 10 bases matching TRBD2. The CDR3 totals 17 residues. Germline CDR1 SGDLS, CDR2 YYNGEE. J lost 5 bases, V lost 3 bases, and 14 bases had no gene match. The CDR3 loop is CASSEAPGSGRLNEQYF. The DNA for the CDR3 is TGTGCCAGCAGCGAAGCCCCGGGTAGCGGGAGGCTGAACGAGCAGTACTTC.

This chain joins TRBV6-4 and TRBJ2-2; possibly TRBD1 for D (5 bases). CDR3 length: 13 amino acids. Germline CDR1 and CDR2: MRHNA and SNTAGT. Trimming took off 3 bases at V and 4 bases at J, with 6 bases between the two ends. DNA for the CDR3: TGTGCCAGCAGTGAACAGGCCACCGGGGAGCTGTTTTTT. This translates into CASSEQATGELFF.

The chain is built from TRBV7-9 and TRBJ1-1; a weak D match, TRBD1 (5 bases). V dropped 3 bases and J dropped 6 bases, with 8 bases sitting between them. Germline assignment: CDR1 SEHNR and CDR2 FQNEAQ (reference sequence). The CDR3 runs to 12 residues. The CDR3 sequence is CASSLGGAEAFF. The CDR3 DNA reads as TGTGCCAGCAGCTTGGGGGGGGCTGAAGCTTTCTTT. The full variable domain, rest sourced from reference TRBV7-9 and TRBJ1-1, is DTGVSQNPRHKITKRGQNVTFRCDPISEHNRLYWYRQTLGQGPEFLTYFQNEAQLEKSRLLSDRFSAERPKGSFSTLEIQRTEQGDSAMYLCASSLGGAEAFFGQGTRLTVV.